This TCR beta chain was captured in a study of T-cell reconstitution after alpha-beta-depleted transplantation in children listed by TCRdb under 2016. Some background on the complete study: Using TCR repertoire profiling, the study followed T-cell immune reconstitution in a quantitative way in children after TCRalphabeta/CD19-depleted allogeneic hematopoietic cell transplantation.

The V and J ends are trimmed by 5 bases and 0 bases, leaving 14 bases between them. Reading from cysteine to phenylalanine, the CDR3 counts 15 amino acids. Just CDR3 DNA is preserved here, 45 bases in frame from base 1. According to the germline V gene, CDR1 reads SQVTM and CDR2 reads ANQGSEA. This clonotype was detected ten times or more. Which antigen it targets is not known. Per-base qualities were not stored, and no clone one base away is much larger. The library was generated by PCR. Sequencer: Illumina HiSeq 2500. TCR libraries were prepared with molecular barcoding, using unique molecular identifiers to normalize TCRbeta repertoire quantification. The public reads were reprocessed in TCRdb via fastp at Q25 and MiXCR, keeping in-frame beta chains. Rows matching on CDR3 protein sequence are summarized as one entry with the most common DNA and genes. For this sample there are hundreds of thousands of distinct CDR3 sequences; approximately 16% appear just once. The top ten clonotypes cover about 1.1% of the sample.

Recombination connected TRBV29-1 to TRBJ2-1; perhaps TRBD2 is the D gene, with 6 bases matching. Sequenced material: PBMCs from the stem cell graft donor, taken from the stem cell graft. The receptor was derived from a human donor who donated a stem cell graft to a child with acute myeloid leukemia. The CDR3 protein sequence reads: CSVKSRGSSYNEQFF. In nucleotides, the sequence is TGCAGCGTTAAATCGCGGGGTAGCTCCTACAATGAGCAGTTCTTC.